These 31 T cell receptor beta chains were sequenced from one sample in a study of blood T cell repertoires in COVID-19. Repertoires were generated with immunoSEQ multiplex PCR, while TCRdb's copy carries only in-frame clones and drops some. This sample carries a few hundred thousand clones, approximately 87% of them seen once, and the ten largest clones take 6.2%. Specimen: peripheral blood. These receptor sequences come from a man aged 55-75 years with acute or convalescent COVID-19.

J is TRBJ2-7 and V is TRBV12-3 or TRBV12-4; 7 positions match TRBD1. The CDR3 length is 12 residues. J was trimmed by 5 bases and V by 8 bases; bases with no gene match: 6. The CDR3 sequence is CASAGGVNEQYF. The CDR3 DNA sequence: TGTGCCAGCGCAGGGGGTGTCAACGAGCAGTACTTC.

This clone was seen repeatedly, ten times or more. V usage is TRBV4-1 and J usage is TRBJ2-7, with 9 bases identical to TRBD1. The ends lost 5 bases at V and 3 bases at J; junction bases unmatched: 2. Germline V gene data show CDR1 as MGHRA and CDR2 as YSYEKL. This CDR3 contains 13 residues. CDR3: CASSSDRGYEQYF. DNA of the CDR3: TGCGCCAGCAGCTCGGACAGGGGCTACGAGCAGTACTTC.

The chain links TRBV15 to TRBJ2-1; the match to TRBD1 covers 10 bases. J was trimmed by 4 bases and V by 3 bases; bases with no gene match: 0. This CDR3 region has 14 residues. CDR1 and CDR2 from the germline V gene are LNHNV and YYDKDF (reference sequence). This CDR3 is CATSRGQGYNEQFF. CDR3 bases: TGTGCCACCAGCAGGGGACAGGGGTACAATGAGCAGTTCTTC.

This chain uses TRBV6-5 with TRBJ1-1; no clear D gene. Germline V gene lookup returns CDR1 MNHEY and CDR2 SVGAGI. Trimming cost V 8 bases and J 0 bases, with 13 bases left between them. The CDR3 has 14 residues. The CDR3 is CASAEAAMNTEAFF. The CDR3 DNA sequence: TGTGCCAGCGCAGAGGCAGCGATGAACACTGAAGCTTTCTTT.

This chain links TRBV4-1 with TRBJ1-5; 7 bases line up with TRBD1. The CDR3 has 18 residues. The germline V gene has CDR1 MGHRA and CDR2 YSYEKL. After removal of 3 bases from V and 4 bases from J, the junction contained 15 bases not matched to a gene. As DNA, the CDR3 is TGCGCCAGCAGCCACGGTAGGCTCCGGGACAGCCCTAATCAGCCCCAGCATTTT. This encodes CASSHGRLRDSPNQPQHF.

This chain connects TRBV29-1 to TRBJ1-1; unclear D gene. The length of the CDR3 is 10 residues. Deletions cut 5 bases from V and 11 bases from J, with 12 bases between. The germline V gene has CDR1 SQVTM and CDR2 ANQGSEA. The CDR3, as DNA: TGCAGCGTTTGGGCAGCCGGCGCTTTCTTT. Translating gives CSVWAAGAFF. The whole variable domain, remainder taken from reference TRBV29-1 and TRBJ1-1, is SAVISQKPSRDICQRGTSLTIQCQVDSQVTMMFWYRQQPGQSLTLIATANQGSEATYESGFVIDKFPISRPNLTFSTLTVSNMSPEDSSIYLCSVWAAGAFFGQGTRLTVV.

V gene TRBV7-2 combines with J gene TRBJ2-7, with TRBD2 matching 8 bases. Germline lookup yields CDR1 SGHTA and CDR2 FQGNSA. Trimming took 5 bases from V and 0 from J; bases not matched to a gene: 6. The CDR3 is made up of 15 amino acids. CDR3 sequence (DNA): TGTGCCAGCAGCCTTTCCGGGACTAGCTCCTACGAGCAGTACTTC. Its protein is CASSLSGTSSYEQYF.

This chain links TRBV30 with TRBJ1-2, with unresolved D. V lost 4 bases, J lost 2 bases, and 14 bases lay in between. The CDR3 runs 14 residues. Germline CDR1 reads GTSNPN; CDR2 reads SVGIG (reference sequence). CDR3 protein: CAWTLAGLNYGYTF. DNA of the CDR3: TGTGCCTGGACCCTGGCCGGACTGAACTATGGCTACACCTTC.

The chain is built from TRBV6-6 and TRBJ1-4; D not certain. CDR3 length: 15 amino acids. The V end was cut by 2 bases, the J end by 5 bases, with 12 bases between. CDR1 is MNHNY and CDR2 is SVGAGI in the germline V gene (reference sequence). The CDR3 DNA follows: TGTGCCAGCAGTTACGTGCCGCCCCAGAATGAAAAACTGTTTTTT. Translating gives CASSYVPPQNEKLFF.

V gene TRBV13 combines with J gene TRBJ1-2; D gene uncertain. With 3 bases removed from V and 8 bases from J, the gap between germline ends came to 22 bases. Per germline, CDR1 PRHDT and CDR2 FYEKMQ (reference sequence). The CDR3 is made up of 16 amino acids. The CDR3 region is CASSFYLRGRPGGYTF. CDR3 bases: TGTGCCAGCAGCTTCTACCTACGCGGGAGGCCGGGCGGCTACACCTTC.

The rearrangement joins TRBV4-1 to TRBJ2-1; 8 bases align to TRBD2. Germline loops: CDR1 MGHRA, CDR2 YSYEKL. V was pared by 4 bases and J by 5 bases, with 7 bases of the junction left unmatched. The CDR3 spans 15 residues. The DNA for the CDR3 is TGCGCCAGCAGCCCCTGGACTAGCCGAGACAATGAGCAGTTCTTC. Protein: CASSPWTSRDNEQFF.

The chain has TRBV28 and TRBJ2-1; 7 positions match TRBD2. The germline CDR1 and CDR2 sequences are MDHEN and SYDVKM. The V segment lost 3 bases and the J segment 10 bases; nucleotides outside the gene matches: 9. The CDR3 runs 14 residues. The DNA for the CDR3 is TGTGCCAGCAGTTTGCCTAGCGGAATTAGGGAGCAGTTCTTC. This translates into CASSLPSGIREQFF.

The genes are TRBV28 and TRBJ1-2; the match to TRBD1 covers 11 bases. V lost 4 bases, J lost 8 bases, and 21 bases stayed unmatched. In germline, CDR1 is MDHEN, CDR2 SYDVKM. The CDR3 has 19 amino acids. CDR3 bases: TGTGCCAGCAGTTCACCTTCCGGGACAGGGGGTTTTACAATTGGGGGCTACACCTTC. As protein: CASSSPSGTGGFTIGGYTF.

This clone was detected only a few times. DNA of the CDR3: TGTGCCAGTAGTCCACGAGGGGGACTACCCAACACCGGGGAGCTGTTTTTT. Its translation is CASSPRGGLPNTGELFF. The gene calls are TRBV19 and TRBJ2-2, with D maybe TRBD2 (7 bases). Trimming removed 5 bases at V and 2 bases at J, with 18 bases between. Germline V lookup: CDR1 LNHDA, CDR2 SQIVND (reference sequence). The CDR3 spans 17 residues.

The rearrangement links TRBV3-1 (or the pseudogene TRBV3-2) to TRBJ2-1, with a weak D call TRBD2 (6 bases). There are 15 residues in the CDR3. Per the germline V gene, CDR1 is LGHDT and CDR2 is YNNKEL (reference sequence). Trimming took 1 base from V and 6 from J, leaving 13 bases between them. The CDR3 is CASSQVARDGNEQFF. The CDR3 region has the DNA TGTGCCAGCAGCCAAGTCGCGCGGGATGGCAATGAGCAGTTCTTC.

The chain has TRBV5-1 and TRBJ2-3, with D tentatively TRBD1 (6 bases). This CDR3 comprises 15 residues. Germline-derived CDR1 and CDR2 are SGHRS and YFSETQ. With 3 bases removed from V and 2 bases from J, the gap between germline ends came to 13 bases. The CDR3 nucleotides are TGCGCCAGCAGCTCTCAACAGGGCTACACAGATACGCAGTATTTT. Residues: CASSSQQGYTDTQYF.

The J gene is TRBJ1-5, the V gene TRBV6-2 or TRBV6-3, with a weak D call TRBD1 (6 bases). Trimming cost V 0 bases and J 4 bases, with 10 bases left between them. The CDR3 has 15 residues. Germline values: CDR1 MNHEY, CDR2 SVGEGT. The CDR3 is CASSYSVTGNQPQHF. CDR3 bases: TGTGCCAGCAGTTACTCGGTGACAGGAAATCAGCCCCAGCATTTT.

This chain connects TRBV19 to TRBJ2-2; 9 bases map to TRBD1. Germline V CDR1 and CDR2: LNHDA, SQIVND (reference sequence). The ends lost 7 bases at V and 4 bases at J; junction bases unmatched: 4. The CDR3 sequence is 14 residues long. The CDR3 DNA follows: TGTGCCAGTACCACAGGGGGCTTCACCGGGGAGCTGTTTTTT. The encoded protein is CASTTGGFTGELFF.

V is TRBV18 and J is TRBJ2-1, with 13 bases aligning to TRBD2. The CDR3 length is 17 residues. J was trimmed by 7 bases and V by 2 bases; bases with no gene match: 8. The germline V gene encodes CDR1 KGHSH and CDR2 LQKENI. The CDR3 coding sequence is TGTGCCAGCTCACCAAGGACTAGCGGGAGTATGAAAAATGAGCAGTTCTTC. Its protein is CASSPRTSGSMKNEQFF.

V usage is TRBV5-4 and J usage is TRBJ2-1, with D perhaps TRBD2 (5 bases). Germline V gene sequence: CDR1 SGHNT, CDR2 YYREEE (reference sequence). The CDR3 loop spans 14 amino acids. V lost 4 bases and J 5 bases, leaving 13 bases between the germline ends. The CDR3 DNA is TGTGCCAGCAGCGCCCCACTAGAAAACAATGAGCAGTTCTTC. Translation: CASSAPLENNEQFF.

This sequence joins TRBV9 and TRBJ1-1; 8 bases fit TRBD1. V lost 4 bases, J lost 3 bases, and 8 bases stayed unmatched. The CDR3 has 15 amino acids. The germline V gene encodes CDR1 SGDLS and CDR2 YYNGEE. The CDR3: CASSSDRGADTEAFF. DNA of the CDR3: TGTGCCAGCAGCTCAGACAGGGGAGCCGACACTGAAGCTTTCTTT.

The sample holds one count of this clone. V is TRBV7-8 and J is TRBJ2-1, with TRBD2 matching 13 bases. This CDR3 is 19 amino acids long. Trimming took 8 bases from V and 0 from J; bases not matched to a gene: 13. Germline lookup yields CDR1 SGHVS and CDR2 FQNEAQ. The CDR3 DNA sequence: TGTGCCAGCGTATATACCGGGACTAGCGGGATTTCCTCCTACAATGAGCAGTTCTTC. This sequence encodes CASVYTGTSGISSYNEQFF.

The sample holds one count of this clone. The chain uses TRBV6-2 or TRBV6-3 and TRBJ2-7, with TRBD2 identical over 12 bases. The V and J ends lost 5 bases and 1 base, in that order; junction bases with no gene match: 6. Germline CDR1 and CDR2: MNHEY and SVGEGT. The CDR3 sequence is 16 residues long. The CDR3 nucleotides are TGTGCCAGCAGTAAGACTAGCGGGAGCCCTTCCTACGAGCAGTACTTC. Protein sequence: CASSKTSGSPSYEQYF.

This chain links TRBV19 with TRBJ2-2; 7 bases map to TRBD1. Germline CDR1 is LNHDA and CDR2 is SQIVND (reference sequence). This CDR3 is 16 amino acids long. V was pared by 4 bases and J by 2 bases, with 7 bases of the junction left unmatched. In DNA, the CDR3 is TGTGCCAGTAGTACCCTAGGGACAGCTAACACCGGGGAGCTGTTTTTT. Translation gives CASSTLGTANTGELFF. Variable domain in full (rest from reference TRBV19 and TRBJ2-2): DGGITQSPKYLFRKEGQNVTLSCEQNLNHDAMYWYRQDPGQGLRLIYYSQIVNDFQKGDIAEGYSVSREKKESFPLTVTSAQKNPTAFYLCASSTLGTANTGELFFGEGSRLTVL.

This sequence joins TRBV29-1 and TRBJ1-5; 7 nucleotides match TRBD1. V gave up 6 bases and J gave up 5 bases; unmatched junction bases: 4. Germline V gene lookup returns CDR1 SQVTM and CDR2 ANQGSEA. CDR3 length: 12 residues. The CDR3 sequence: CSVGTEDQPQHF. DNA of the CDR3: TGCAGCGTCGGGACAGAAGATCAGCCCCAGCATTTT.

This clone has more than one count but fewer than ten. This chain links TRBV29-1 with TRBJ2-6; D is possibly TRBD2 (6 bases). Germline CDR1 reads SQVTM; CDR2 reads ANQGSEA. This CDR3 has 16 amino acids. Trimming left V 6 bases short and J 0 bases short, with 15 bases between. The CDR3, as DNA: TGCAGCGTAATGGGACTCCAGAGCTCTGGGGCCAACGTCCTGACTTTC. Translated, it gives CSVMGLQSSGANVLTF.

CDR3 sequence reads: CAWSRDRGGYQPQHF. In DNA, the CDR3 is TGTGCCTGGAGTAGGGACAGGGGAGGGTATCAGCCCCAGCATTTT. This sequence joins TRBV30 and TRBJ1-5; 10 bases are a match to TRBD1. V was clipped by 2 bases and J by 5 bases; unmatched bases: 6. The CDR3 consists of 15 residues. The germline V gene encodes CDR1 GTSNPN and CDR2 SVGIG (reference sequence).

This chain links TRBV5-4 with TRBJ2-7, with D tentatively TRBD1 (8 bases). This CDR3 has 18 residues. Trimming removed 4 bases at V and 1 base at J, with 24 bases between. Germline V gives CDR1 SGHNT, CDR2 YYREEE (reference sequence). The CDR3 DNA reads TGTGCCAGCAGCGGGAGGGTCTCGGACAGGGAGGGATCCTACGAGCAGTACTTC. As protein: CASSGRVSDREGSYEQYF. Full variable domain (outside the CDR3, taken from reference TRBV5-4 and TRBJ2-7): ETGVTQSPTHLIKTRGQQVTLRCSSQSGHNTVSWYQQALGQGPQFIFQYYREEENGRGNFPPRFSGLQFPNYSSELNVNALELDDSALYLCASSGRVSDREGSYEQYFGPGTRLTVT.

The chain links TRBV5-5 to TRBJ1-6; TRBD1 might be the D (6 bases). With 5 bases removed from V and 8 bases from J, the gap between germline ends came to 14 bases. Germline assignment: CDR1 SGHKS and CDR2 YYEKEE (reference sequence). The CDR3 extends over 14 amino acids. The DNA for the CDR3 is TGTGCCAGCAGTCGAACAGGGATGGATTCACCCCTCCACTTT. As protein: CASSRTGMDSPLHF.

The chain couples TRBV27 to TRBJ1-4, with D hard to call. Germline CDR1 reads MNHEY; CDR2 reads SMNVEV (reference sequence). Trimming removed 2 bases from V and 1 base from J, with 5 bases in between. There are 14 residues in the CDR3. The CDR3 DNA reads TGTGCCAGCAGTTTACGGGGAACTAATGAAAAACTGTTTTTT. Translated: CASSLRGTNEKLFF.

This chain connects TRBV12-3 or TRBV12-4 to TRBJ1-1; unclear D gene. There are 13 residues in the CDR3. V gave up 0 bases and J gave up 4 bases, with 6 bases separating them. The CDR3 DNA is TGTGCCAGCAGTTTAGCGTTTAGCACTGAAGCTTTCTTT. This codes for CASSLAFSTEAFF.